The following is a T cell receptor beta chain sequence with its context. In the authors' methods: Amplification of reference gene primers was used by the study to estimate nucleated cell counts. The method was immunoSEQ multiplex PCR; TCRdb's version includes in-frame clones alone and lacks a portion of them. V and J calls plus clone size are reproduced from that table; the DNA served to infer D and trimming. The sample comprises roughly 300,000 clones, about 83% of which are singletons, and over 9% rests with the top ten. This entry is derived from a study of blood T cell repertoires in COVID-19. On the study more broadly: The origin of the acute and convalescent COVID-19 samples was the United States, Italy and Spain. PBMCs, B-cell-depleted T cells, or T cells provided the cDNA or gDNA that made up the material.

Germline CDR1 SGDLS, CDR2 YYNGEE. V lost 3 bases to trimming and J lost 1 base, with 12 bases between them. This CDR3 comprises 15 residues. Input material: peripheral blood. This sequence joins TRBV9 and TRBJ2-3, with a possible D match to TRBD2 (6 bases). The sequence derives from a woman aged 50 to 60 who had recovered from COVID-19. CDR3 in DNA: TGTGCCAGCAGCGGCGGTTGGGGGGGCACAGATACGCAGTATTTT. It translates to CASSGGWGGTDTQYF.